Following are 25 T cell receptor beta chains from one sample sequenced in a study of shared clonotypes between healthy human individuals. Naive CD8 cells, CD45RO-negative and positively selected for CCR7, excluded terminally differentiated effector memory CD45RA+ cells. Using immunoSEQ multiplex PCR, the repertoire was profiled, and TCRdb retains in-frame clones only, with some absent. The table has about 580,000 clones, 95% to 98% seen once. The source material was naive CD8+ T cells sorted from blood. Every receptor here comes from a man aged 30 to 45 in good health.

In its sample, this clone was seen once. Compared with germline, one end of the junction differs, possibly owing to a read error. V and J are TRBV7-9 and TRBJ2-3; either TRBD1 or TRBD2 may supply D (5 bases each). From germline, CDR1 is SEHNR and CDR2 FQNEAQ (reference sequence). This CDR3 is built from 13 residues. For the CDR3, the DNA is TGTGCCAGCAGCTACGGTGCTGGGGGTTCGTTGGATTTT. Its protein product is CASSYGAGGSLDF.

The chain is built from TRBV15 and TRBJ2-7; a possible D gene is TRBD1 (6 bases). CDR1 and CDR2 (germline): LNHNV, YYDKDF (reference sequence). V was trimmed by 8 bases and J by 0 bases, leaving 11 bases between them. CDR3 length: 13 residues. The DNA for the CDR3 is TGTGCCACCTCCCGGGACAACTCCTACGAGCAGTACTTC. Its protein product is CATSRDNSYEQYF.

V gene TRBV28 combines with J gene TRBJ2-2; D call uncertain. The CDR3 contains 12 residues. The germline CDR1 and CDR2 sequences are MDHEN and SYDVKM. The V gene lost 7 bases and the J gene lost 8 bases, with 11 bases spanning the gap. This chain's CDR3 is CASIPPGGELFF. The CDR3 nucleotides are TGTGCCAGCATTCCCCCTGGGGGGGAGCTGTTTTTT.

This chain connects TRBV13 to TRBJ2-1; the match to TRBD2 covers 9 bases. This CDR3 has 14 amino acids. Germline-derived CDR1 and CDR2 are PRHDT and FYEKMQ (reference sequence). J lost 3 bases, V lost 5 bases, and 2 bases had no gene match. CDR3 coding DNA: TGTGCCAGCAGCCTAGCGGGGCACTACAATGAGCAGTTCTTC. Translated, it gives CASSLAGHYNEQFF.

Here the CDR3 reads CASSQDWSDEGRQPQHF. The DNA of the CDR3 is TGCGCCAGCAGCCAAGATTGGTCGGACGAAGGCCGTCAGCCCCAGCATTTT. The chain employs TRBV4-1 and TRBJ1-5; D gene ambiguous. This CDR3 is 17 amino acids long. The V end lost 0 bases, the J end lost 6 bases, and 18 bases lay between the germline ends. Germline loops: CDR1 MGHRA, CDR2 YSYEKL.

Written as DNA, the CDR3 is TGCAGTGCTAGACACAATGAGCAGTTCTTC. This translates into CSARHNEQFF. V gene TRBV20-1 combines with J gene TRBJ2-1; unclear D gene. CDR3 length: 10 residues. Germline V CDR1 and CDR2: DFQATT, SNEGSKA (reference sequence). V was shortened by 2 bases and J by 5 bases, with 1 base between the two germline ends.

The CDR3 spells CASSLASGYTGELFF. The CDR3 DNA reads as TGTGCCAGCAGTCTCGCTAGCGGTTACACCGGGGAGCTGTTTTTT. This chain joins TRBV27 and TRBJ2-2, with TRBD2 matching over 7 bases. The V and J ends lost 5 bases and 3 bases, in that order; junction bases with no gene match: 6. Looked up from germline, CDR1 is MNHEY and CDR2 is SMNVEV (reference sequence). This CDR3 has 15 residues.

J is TRBJ2-7 and V is TRBV7-9; 8 bases agree with TRBD2. After removal of 4 bases from V and 4 bases from J, the junction contained 6 bases not matched to a gene. The length of the CDR3 is 14 residues. CDR1 is SEHNR and CDR2 is FQNEAQ in the germline V gene (reference sequence). The chain's CDR3 is CASSSWASGYEQYF. DNA for the CDR3: TGTGCCAGCAGCTCCTGGGCTAGCGGGTACGAGCAGTACTTC.

This chain connects TRBV27 to TRBJ2-7, with D possibly being TRBD2 (6 bases). The CDR3 length is 15 residues. Per germline, CDR1 MNHEY and CDR2 SMNVEV (reference sequence). Trimming shortened V by 4 bases and J by 1 base, and 14 bases separated the two germline ends. The CDR3 sequence is CASSSTSLASYEQYF. The CDR3 DNA reads as TGTGCCAGCAGTTCAACCTCTCTAGCGTCCTACGAGCAGTACTTC.

The CDR3 nucleotides read TGCGCCAGCAGCTTTCGGACTAACGAGCAGTTCTTC. It is translated as CASSFRTNEQFF. The chain carries TRBV5-1 and TRBJ2-1; weak D call: TRBD2 (6 bases). This CDR3 spans 12 amino acids. From germline, CDR1 is SGHRS and CDR2 YFSETQ. Deletions cut 2 bases from V and 10 bases from J, with 10 bases between.

J is TRBJ2-7 and V is TRBV11-2; TRBD2 might be the D (6 bases). V shed 5 bases and J shed 3 bases, with 8 bases lying between them. CDR3 length: 12 amino acids. Germline V gene lookup returns CDR1 SGHAT and CDR2 FQNNGV. The chain's CDR3 is CASSRDFYEQYF. The CDR3 bases are TGTGCCAGCAGCCGGGACTTCTACGAGCAGTACTTC.

The rearrangement joins TRBV14 to TRBJ2-3; D is ambiguous. Germline CDR1 is SGHDN and CDR2 is FVKESK. This CDR3 spans 16 amino acids. With 4 bases removed from V and 0 bases from J, the gap between germline ends came to 14 bases. Here the CDR3 DNA reads TGTGCCAGCAGCCGTTTAAATTGGCTTAGCACAGATACGCAGTATTTT. Amino acid sequence: CASSRLNWLSTDTQYF.

V and J are TRBV9 and TRBJ1-2; perhaps TRBD1 as D (5 bases). The V and J ends lost 3 bases and 4 bases respectively, with 7 bases between them. This CDR3 has 12 residues. Germline-derived CDR1 and CDR2 are SGDLS and YYNGEE. The CDR3 DNA follows: TGTGCCAGCAGCGACAGGAGCTATGGCTACACCTTC. This encodes CASSDRSYGYTF.

J is TRBJ1-2 and V is TRBV30, with 8 bases fitting TRBD1. J was trimmed by 7 bases and V by 1 base; bases with no gene match: 8. Germline-derived CDR1 and CDR2 are GTSNPN and SVGIG (reference sequence). The CDR3 loop spans 14 amino acids. The CDR3 loop reads CAWSAGQGTGGYTF. The CDR3 DNA reads as TGTGCCTGGAGTGCAGGACAGGGAACTGGTGGCTACACCTTC.

The chain joins TRBV27 to TRBJ2-3; 8 bases line up with TRBD1. The junction had 13 bases not matched to a gene; V was cut back by 6 bases and J by 5 bases. The CDR3 is 16 residues long. From germline, CDR1 is MNHEY and CDR2 SMNVEV (reference sequence). CDR3 region: CASSSADRGQGDTQYF. CDR3 in DNA: TGTGCCAGCAGCTCCGCCGACAGGGGCCAGGGAGATACGCAGTATTTT.

The V call is TRBV13, the J call TRBJ2-1, with 8 positions matching TRBD1. CDR1 and CDR2 (germline): PRHDT, FYEKMQ (reference sequence). Trimming took 1 base from V and 7 from J; bases not matched to a gene: 6. The CDR3 contains 15 residues. The CDR3 is CASSLVTGGRNEQFF. The DNA for the CDR3 is TGTGCCAGCAGCTTAGTAACAGGGGGACGTAATGAGCAGTTCTTC.

The chain couples TRBV9 to TRBJ1-5; weak D call: TRBD1 (6 bases). Between the trimmed V and J ends, which lost 2 bases and 4 bases, there was a span of 7 bases. Germline lookup yields CDR1 SGDLS and CDR2 YYNGEE. This CDR3 region has 13 residues. In nucleotides, the CDR3 is TGTGCCAGCAGCGTCCAGGGGAATCAGCCCCAGCATTTT. Protein: CASSVQGNQPQHF.

V usage is TRBV5-8 and J usage is TRBJ2-1, with D maybe TRBD2 (5 bases). The CDR3 has 15 amino acids. In germline, CDR1 is SGHTS, CDR2 YDEGEE. Trimming removed 4 bases from V and 3 bases from J, with 14 bases in between. The CDR3: CASSDNMDFYNEQFF. The CDR3 nucleotides read TGTGCCAGCAGCGATAATATGGACTTCTACAATGAGCAGTTCTTC.

As concerns this clone: The junction departs from germline at one end; a sequencing error may be responsible. The chain joins TRBV14 to TRBJ2-1; 14 nucleotides line up with TRBD2. The CDR3 is 18 amino acids. Germline-derived CDR1 and CDR2 are SGHDN and FVKESK. This CDR3 reads CASSKDTTGLAGEVEQFF. The CDR3 DNA follows: TGTGCCAGCAGCAAAGACACAACGGGACTAGCGGGAGAGGTTGAGCAGTTCTTC.

The J gene is TRBJ2-7, the V gene TRBV6-6; TRBD2 aligns across 7 bases. With V trimmed by 7 bases and J by 5 bases, 14 bases remained unmatched. The CDR3 contains 15 residues. Germline values: CDR1 MNHNY, CDR2 SVGAGI (reference sequence). CDR3 sequence: CASIPTGGAWDEQYF. The CDR3, as DNA: TGTGCCAGCATTCCAACGGGAGGCGCCTGGGACGAGCAGTACTTC.

This clone was recorded only once. The chain has TRBV7-8 and TRBJ2-2; D is unresolved. Trimming removed 6 bases at V and 5 bases at J, with 10 bases between. CDR3 length equals 13 residues. CDR1 SGHVS and CDR2 FQNEAQ come from the germline V gene. The CDR3 nucleotides read TGTGCCAGCAGACCGACCGGGACCGGGGAGCTGTTTTTT. It yields the protein CASRPTGTGELFF.

The chain joins TRBV7-2 to TRBJ1-1; a weak D match, TRBD1 (6 bases). Per germline, CDR1 SGHTA and CDR2 FQGNSA. This CDR3 region has 15 residues. Trimming left V 5 bases short and J 4 bases short, with 17 bases between. This chain's CDR3 is CASSLRGGLPTEAFF. As DNA, the CDR3 is TGTGCCAGCAGCCTGAGGGGGGGGTTGCCCACTGAAGCTTTCTTT.

This sequence joins TRBV4-3 and TRBJ1-4; D not resolved. This CDR3 is 18 amino acids long. V was pared by 0 bases and J by 0 bases, with 14 bases between. CDR1 is LGHNA, CDR2 YSLEER, per germline. The CDR3 DNA reads TGCGCCAGCAGCCAAGATTCTGTACCCGGATCAACTAATGAAAAACTGTTTTTT. It codes for CASSQDSVPGSTNEKLFF.

The chain couples TRBV18 to TRBJ2-5; 10 bases align to TRBD1. J lost 5 bases, V lost 1 base, and 16 bases had no gene match. The CDR3 length is 19 residues. Germline values: CDR1 KGHSH, CDR2 LQKENI. The CDR3 nucleotides are TGTGCCAGCTCACCACTAACCAAACCGGGACAGGGGTTCGCGGAGACCCAGTACTTC. It translates to CASSPLTKPGQGFAETQYF.

The chain has TRBV11-2 and TRBJ2-3, with 7 bases aligning to TRBD1. The trim removed 6 bases at V and 6 bases at J, leaving 3 bases unmatched. Germline CDR1 reads SGHAT; CDR2 reads FQNNGV. The CDR3 contains 12 residues. DNA for the CDR3: TGTGCCAGCAGTACAGGGGTGGATACGCAGTATTTT. Protein: CASSTGVDTQYF.